This TCR beta chain was found in a study of blood T cell repertoires in COVID-19. On the study more broadly: Whether acute or convalescent, the COVID-19 samples came from the United States, Italy and Spain.

Looked up from germline, CDR1 is SGHRS and CDR2 is YFSETQ. V was trimmed by 4 bases and J by 6 bases, leaving 19 bases between them. The CDR3 totals 15 residues. Original handling: Amplified reference gene primers provided the basis for estimating nucleated cell counts. Method: immunoSEQ multiplex PCR; TCRdb's copy keeps in-frame clones and lacks some. V and J calls and clone size follow that table, whereas D and trimming were derived from the DNA. In the table there are a few hundred thousand clones, 70% to 90% of which are singletons. The sample consisted of peripheral blood. V usage is TRBV5-1 and J usage is TRBJ1-2, with a possible D match to TRBD1 (5 bases). The sequence was obtained from a woman aged 45-60 years with COVID-19, enrolled during active disease. For the CDR3, the DNA is TGCGCCAGCAGCCAAGACGGGGGGATCAGGGATGGCTACACCTTC. Its protein product is CASSQDGGIRDGYTF.